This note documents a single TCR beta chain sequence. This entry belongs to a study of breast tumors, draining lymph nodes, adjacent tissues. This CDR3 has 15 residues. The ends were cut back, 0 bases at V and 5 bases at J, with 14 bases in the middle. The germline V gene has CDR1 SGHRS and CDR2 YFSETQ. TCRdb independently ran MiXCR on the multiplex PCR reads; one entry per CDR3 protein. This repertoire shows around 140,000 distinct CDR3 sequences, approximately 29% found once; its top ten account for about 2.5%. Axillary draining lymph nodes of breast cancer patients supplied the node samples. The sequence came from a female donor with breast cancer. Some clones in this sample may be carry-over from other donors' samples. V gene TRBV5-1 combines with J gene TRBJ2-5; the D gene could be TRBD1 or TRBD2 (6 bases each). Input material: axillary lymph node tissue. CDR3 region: CASSLAGRGHETQYF. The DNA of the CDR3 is TGCGCCAGCAGCTTGGCGGGGCGGGGACACGAGACCCAGTACTTC.